Reported below is one TCR beta chain. This clonotype was observed a few times. Its binding antigen is unknown. Base quality data are lacking; no much larger clone is found one base away. From a lookup of the germline V gene, CDR1 and CDR2 are SGHTA and FQGTGA. The junction shows trimming of 1 base on V and 8 bases on J, plus 15 bases between the germline ends. The CDR3 holds 15 amino acids from the cysteine to the phenylalanine. The kept DNA is CDR3 alone, 45 bases in frame from the first base. In the ophthalmopathy patients, disease was moderately to severely active, with a Clinical Activity Score of 3 or more, a NOSPECS grade of 4 or more, and a duration of less than 3 months. Any patient with an uncontrolled infection, another autoimmune disease, pregnancy or lactation was excluded. Diagnoses were established on the basis of clinical symptoms, serum thyroxine and TRAb, thyroid ultrasound, and orbital computed tomography. PBMCs were separated from roughly 9.3 ml of fresh peripheral blood using Ficoll-Paque density gradient centrifugation. Trizol reagent was used to extract total RNA, and RNA quality was then checked on an Agilent 2100 Bioanalyzer.

The TCR beta CDR3 regions were amplified from RNA transcripts. The first round of RT-PCR for the TCR CDR3 was performed with the HTBI primer set and the Qiagen OneStep RT-PCR kit. Libraries were constructed in a second round of multiplex PCR, after which size selection and purification were performed. Paired-end sequencing of the libraries was performed with 100 bp reads on an Illumina HiSeq2000. For the original study's pipeline: SOAPnuke was used to process the raw data, removing reads that contained adapters or uncalled bases, had a mean Phred below 15, or lacked an exact match to the constant primer or identifier. COPE v1.2.5 was used to merge the high-quality paired reads, and each unique nucleotide sequence was defined as a clonotype. MiTCR v1.1 was used to align clonotypes to the IMGT TRBV, TRBD and TRBJ reference segments. Only V-J combinations with frequency above 0.0001, covering roughly 99% of repertoires, were analysed. A TCS score was defined as the ratio of F50 (clonal expansion) to E x V (chaos), with BLOSUM62-based TCRdist applied between CDR3 peptides within each V-J. Welch's t-statistics and random forest reduced roughly 540 V-J features to roughly 13, which were used in a naive Bayes classifier (R e1071). TCRdb passed the public sequencing reads through fastp at Q25 and MiXCR, retaining productive beta sequences. For every CDR3 protein sequence, its rows merge into one entry that carries the most common genes and DNA. None of the V and J calls come from the authors' own analysis; TCRdb made them. Recorded for this sample are roughly 640,000 distinct CDR3 sequences; roughly a sixth of them occurred a single time. The top ten constitute roughly 3% of the sample.

The data originate from a study of T cells in Graves' hyperthyroidism and ophthalmopathy (dated by TCRdb to the late 2010s). In the study overall: Peripheral blood was collected at initial diagnosis, before any treatment. To identify distinguishing TCR V-J signatures, a discovery cohort of 90 to 100 patients was used, comprising 43 with Graves' ophthalmopathy and around 57 with stable Graves' hyperthyroidism. Prospective prediction of ophthalmopathy was tested in an independent validation cohort of fewer than 20 hyperthyroidism patients and 15 to 17 patients who later progressed to ophthalmopathy. The approximately 100 discovery patients were randomly split 7:3 into training and test sets. The study also compared thyroid tissue and blood T-cell repertoires from more than five Graves' hyperthyroidism patients. After blood sampling, hyperthyroidism patients were treated with methimazole at a starting dose of 30 mg daily, and ophthalmopathy patients were treated with high-dose intravenous methylprednisolone. The paper reports TCR Vbeta CDR3 sequencing of some 140 peripheral blood samples: some 44 ophthalmopathy, fewer than 85 hyperthyroidism and around 17 progressor patients.

What the research found in general, with its limitations: In validation, the model predicted progression to ophthalmopathy a median of about 6 months before onset, with approximately 71% sensitivity and about 75% specificity. A 13 V-J signature model separated ophthalmopathy from stable hyperthyroidism, with 87.88% sensitivity and 81.08% specificity in cross-validation and 80%/75% in testing. Sample size was not statistically predetermined, and blinding of investigators to group allocation was not performed. Blood samples also contained most of the expanded thyroid clonotypes (frequency above 0.001), which suggests that blood repertoires may reflect thyroid immune responses.

Sequencing used blood. The receptor's source is a woman aged 40 to 55 with Graves' ophthalmopathy. This receptor chain uses TRBV7-3 and TRBJ2-1; the D gene is possibly TRBD1, with 5 bases matching. CDR3 protein: CASSLSPGRQYEQFF. The DNA reads TGTGCCAGCAGCTTAAGCCCCGGGCGACAGTATGAGCAGTTCTTC.